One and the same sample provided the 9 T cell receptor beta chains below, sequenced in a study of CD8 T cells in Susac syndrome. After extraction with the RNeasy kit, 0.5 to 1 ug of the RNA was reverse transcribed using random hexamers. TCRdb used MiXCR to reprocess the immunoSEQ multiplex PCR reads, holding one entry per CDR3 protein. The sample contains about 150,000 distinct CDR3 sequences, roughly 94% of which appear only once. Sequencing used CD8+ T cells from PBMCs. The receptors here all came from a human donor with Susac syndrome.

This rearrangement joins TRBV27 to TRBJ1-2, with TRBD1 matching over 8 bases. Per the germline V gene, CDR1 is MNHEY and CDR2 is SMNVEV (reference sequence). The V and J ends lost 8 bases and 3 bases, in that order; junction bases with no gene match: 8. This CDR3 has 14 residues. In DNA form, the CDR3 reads TGTGCCAGCCAACTCGCAGGGGGCGACTATGGCTACACCTTC. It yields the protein CASQLAGGDYGYTF.

The CDR3 DNA follows: TGTGCCAGCAGTCTCCTGACTAGAGATGAGCAGTTCTTC. This sequence encodes CASSLLTRDEQFF. V is TRBV27 and J is TRBJ2-1; perhaps TRBD2 as D (6 bases). The CDR3 is 13 amino acids. V was clipped by 5 bases and J by 8 bases, with 13 bases between them. Per germline, CDR1 MNHEY and CDR2 SMNVEV (reference sequence).

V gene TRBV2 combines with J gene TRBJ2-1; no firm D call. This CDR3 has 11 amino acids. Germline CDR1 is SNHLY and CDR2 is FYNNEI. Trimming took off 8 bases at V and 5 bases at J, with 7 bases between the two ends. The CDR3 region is CASSRHNEQFF. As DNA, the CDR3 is TGTGCCAGCTCCAGACACAATGAGCAGTTCTTC.

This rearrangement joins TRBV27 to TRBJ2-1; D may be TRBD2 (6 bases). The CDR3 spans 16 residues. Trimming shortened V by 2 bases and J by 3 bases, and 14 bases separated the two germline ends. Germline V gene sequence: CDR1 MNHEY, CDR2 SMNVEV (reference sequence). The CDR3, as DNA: TGTGCCAGCAGTTTAACTTCGGGAGCGATCTACAATGAGCAGTTCTTC. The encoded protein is CASSLTSGAIYNEQFF.

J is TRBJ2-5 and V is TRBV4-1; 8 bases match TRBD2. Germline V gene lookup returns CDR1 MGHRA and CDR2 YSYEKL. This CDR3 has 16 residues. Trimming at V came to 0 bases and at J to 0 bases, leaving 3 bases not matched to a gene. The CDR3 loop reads CASSQEGTRDQETQYF. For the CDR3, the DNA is TGCGCCAGCAGCCAAGAGGGGACTAGGGACCAAGAGACCCAGTACTTC.

In DNA form, the CDR3 reads TGCGCCAGCAGCCAAGATCCCCCCCGTGGACAGGCTAACTATGGCTACACCTTC. Amino acids: CASSQDPPRGQANYGYTF. The chain recombines TRBV4-1 with TRBJ1-2; TRBD1 matches 7 bases. V was clipped by 0 bases and J by 0 bases; unmatched bases: 10. The CDR3 is made up of 18 amino acids. The germline V gene has CDR1 MGHRA and CDR2 YSYEKL.

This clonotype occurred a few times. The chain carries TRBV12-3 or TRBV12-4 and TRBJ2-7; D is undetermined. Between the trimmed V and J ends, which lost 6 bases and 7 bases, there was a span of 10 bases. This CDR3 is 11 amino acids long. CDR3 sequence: CASSHGDEQYF. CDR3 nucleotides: TGTGCCAGCAGCCATGGGGATGAGCAGTACTTC.

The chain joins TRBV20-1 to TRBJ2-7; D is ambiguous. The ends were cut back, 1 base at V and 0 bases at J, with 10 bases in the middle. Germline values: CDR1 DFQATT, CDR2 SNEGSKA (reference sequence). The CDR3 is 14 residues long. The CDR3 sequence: CSARGHLSSYEQYF. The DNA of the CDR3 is TGCAGTGCTAGAGGTCATTTAAGCTCCTACGAGCAGTACTTC.

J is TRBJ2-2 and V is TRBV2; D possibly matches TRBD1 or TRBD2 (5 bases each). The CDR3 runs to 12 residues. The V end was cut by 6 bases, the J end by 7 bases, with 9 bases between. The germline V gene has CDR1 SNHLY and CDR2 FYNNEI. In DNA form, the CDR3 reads TGTGCCAGCAGGTGGGGGAACGGGGAGCTGTTTTTT. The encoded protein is CASRWGNGELFF.